This entry lists 22 T cell receptor beta chains sequenced from one sample in a study of beta chain features in type 1 diabetes. The antigens these receptors bind are not known. Every bit of the isolated RNA underwent reverse transcription, so sequencing read expressed TCRB transcripts. Clones were sequenced by immunoSEQ multiplex PCR, and TCRdb holds only the in-frame ones, with some missing. Of hundreds of thousands of clones in the sample, around an eighth were seen once. Findings and caveats of the study: Type 1 diabetes patients showed a moderate but significant shortening of TCRB CDR3s in all four CD4+ subsets.

The sequencing sample was made of naive CD4+ T cells from blood. Receptors originate from a man between 18 and 35 years old with type 1 diabetes.

This clone was picked up a small number of times. CDR3 residues: CAISESSAGAFTDTQYF. In DNA form, the CDR3 reads TGTGCCATCAGTGAGTCGTCGGCGGGGGCCTTCACAGATACGCAGTATTTT. The rearrangement joins TRBV10-3 to TRBJ2-3; tentatively, D is TRBD2 (7 bases). V lost 0 bases and J lost 2, with 15 bases in between. Germline-derived CDR1 and CDR2 are ENHRY and SYGVKD. The CDR3 runs to 17 residues.

This clone has more than one count but fewer than ten. V usage is TRBV28 and J usage is TRBJ1-5; D is ambiguous. CDR1 MDHEN and CDR2 SYDVKM come from the germline V gene. The CDR3 has 13 residues. Trimming pared 3 bases from V and 4 bases from J, leaving 7 bases between. Here the CDR3 reads CASSFPPNQPQHF. CDR3 nucleotides: TGTGCCAGCAGTTTCCCTCCTAATCAGCCCCAGCATTTT.

The gene calls are TRBV19 and TRBJ2-5, with D tentatively TRBD2 (6 bases). Germline V gene lookup returns CDR1 LNHDA and CDR2 SQIVND (reference sequence). Trimming cost V 6 bases and J 4 bases, with 12 bases left between them. The CDR3 covers 13 residues. This CDR3 reads CASSGRGVETQYF. As DNA, the CDR3 is TGTGCCAGTAGCGGGCGGGGAGTAGAGACCCAGTACTTC.

A few counts support this clone. The chain is built from TRBV27 and TRBJ1-2; possibly TRBD1 for D (6 bases). Germline CDR1 is MNHEY and CDR2 is SMNVEV (reference sequence). The CDR3 spans 14 residues. V shed 5 bases and J shed 2 bases, with 12 bases lying between them. In nucleotides, the CDR3 is TGTGCCAGCAGTCCATGGGGGGCCAACTATGGCTACACCTTC. Amino acid sequence: CASSPWGANYGYTF.

This clone was seen more than once but under ten times. V and J are TRBV2 and TRBJ1-6; unclear D gene. V was trimmed by 1 base and J by 10 bases, leaving 8 bases between them. The CDR3 is 13 residues long. Germline CDR1 reads SNHLY; CDR2 reads FYNNEI. The CDR3 protein is CASSEDAGSPLHF. The CDR3 DNA is TGTGCCAGCAGTGAAGACGCGGGGTCACCCCTCCACTTT.

In this sample, this clone turned up a few times. The chain combines TRBV4-2 with TRBJ1-1; D gene unclear. V lost 4 bases and J 5 bases, leaving 14 bases between the germline ends. Germline values: CDR1 LGHNA, CDR2 YNFKEQ. The CDR3 sequence is 14 residues long. The CDR3 reads CASSLTLSGTEAFF. In DNA, the CDR3 is TGTGCCAGCAGCCTGACTTTATCGGGGACTGAAGCTTTCTTT.

The chain uses TRBV10-3 and TRBJ1-3; D perhaps matches TRBD1 (5 bases). The CDR3 spans 17 residues. Germline values: CDR1 ENHRY, CDR2 SYGVKD. Trimming removed 3 bases at V and 0 bases at J, with 15 bases between. CDR3 bases: TGTGCCATCAGTGACCTCGTGGGGCCTGGCTCTGGAAACACCATATATTTT. Translating it yields CAISDLVGPGSGNTIYF.

This rearrangement joins TRBV27 to TRBJ1-1; TRBD1 matches 7 bases. CDR1 and CDR2 from the germline V gene are MNHEY and SMNVEV (reference sequence). CDR3 length: 15 residues. The ends lost 3 bases at V and 4 bases at J; junction bases unmatched: 8. The CDR3: CASSFHDRVGTEAFF. CDR3 nucleotides: TGTGCCAGCAGTTTCCACGACAGGGTTGGCACTGAAGCTTTCTTT.

The genes are TRBV4-1 and TRBJ2-7; D call uncertain. Trimming stripped 3 bases from V and 4 bases from J, with 10 bases between. Germline V gene sequence: CDR1 MGHRA, CDR2 YSYEKL. This CDR3 spans 13 amino acids. The CDR3, as DNA: TGCGCCAGCAGCCAGATGGATTTATACGAGCAGTACTTC. As protein: CASSQMDLYEQYF.

In its sample, this clone was seen a few times. The chain recombines TRBV7-3 with TRBJ1-6; D gene uncertain. Germline values: CDR1 SGHTA, CDR2 FQGTGA. V was trimmed by 0 bases and J by 9 bases, leaving 15 bases between them. The CDR3 covers 16 residues. CDR3 residues: CASSLTAPGGGSPLHF. In DNA, the CDR3 is TGTGCCAGCAGCTTAACGGCCCCGGGCGGCGGTTCACCCCTCCACTTT.

This chain links TRBV25-1 with TRBJ1-2; D is undetermined. Germline assignment: CDR1 MGHDK and CDR2 SYGVNS. The CDR3 runs to 11 residues. Trimming took 8 bases from V and 1 from J, leaving 5 bases between them. CDR3 in DNA: TGTGCCAGCGAACATAACTATGGCTACACCTTC. This codes for CASEHNYGYTF.

This clone has only a few counts. This rearrangement joins TRBV30 to TRBJ1-1; the D is unclear. The CDR3 is 12 residues long. Germline V gene data show CDR1 as GTSNPN and CDR2 as SVGIG (reference sequence). The germline V and J ends were trimmed by 1 base and 4 bases, with 7 bases remaining between them. The CDR3: CAWSGVTTEAFF. For the CDR3, the DNA is TGTGCCTGGAGTGGAGTCACCACTGAAGCTTTCTTT.

CDR3: CASTGLRADTQYF. The CDR3, as DNA: TGTGCCAGCACAGGGCTCAGGGCAGATACGCAGTATTTT. This chain connects TRBV6-1 to TRBJ2-3, with a tentative D call TRBD1 (5 bases). The CDR3 runs to 13 residues. The V end was cut by 7 bases, the J end by 4 bases, with 12 bases between. Germline V gene sequence: CDR1 MNHNS, CDR2 SASEGT.

The chain joins TRBV19 to TRBJ2-1; the D gene is possibly TRBD1 (5 bases). The V and J ends lost 4 bases and 1 base respectively, with 8 bases between them. Germline CDR1 reads LNHDA; CDR2 reads SQIVND (reference sequence). CDR3 length: 14 residues. The CDR3 coding sequence is TGTGCCAGTAGTAGCCGACAGTCCTACAATGAGCAGTTCTTC. This codes for CASSSRQSYNEQFF.

This clone was seen only a few times. The V and J genes are TRBV5-6 and TRBJ2-5, with 15 bases that match TRBD2. The germline V gene encodes CDR1 SGHDT and CDR2 YYEEEE. The CDR3 has 15 residues. The junction had 5 bases not matched to a gene; V was cut back by 6 bases and J by 5 bases. The CDR3 DNA follows: TGTGCCAGCATCAGGACTAGCGGGGGGGCCGAGACCCAGTACTTC. It encodes CASIRTSGGAETQYF.

This clone was seen a few times. As DNA, the CDR3 is TGTGCCAGCGGTCGGGATACGCAGTATTTT. Its protein is CASGRDTQYF. This chain connects TRBV2 to TRBJ2-3; D gene ambiguous. V shed 8 bases and J shed 6 bases, with 6 bases lying between them. The CDR3 consists of 10 residues. Germline V gene sequence: CDR1 SNHLY, CDR2 FYNNEI. The full variable domain, with the rest looked up from reference TRBV2 and TRBJ2-3, is EPEVTQTPSHQVTQMGQEVILRCVPISNHLYFYWYRQILGQKVEFLVSFYNNEISEKSEIFDDQFSVERPDGSNFTLKIRSTKLEDSAMYFCASGRDTQYFGPGTRLTVL.

The CDR3 bases are TGTGCCAGCAGAAGAGCCCTGGGACTAGCGGGGAGCACAGATACGCAGTATTTT. Its protein is CASRRALGLAGSTDTQYF. This chain connects TRBV5-8 to TRBJ2-3; 13 bases are a match to TRBD2. Germline V gene data show CDR1 as SGHTS and CDR2 as YDEGEE. J gave up 0 bases and V 5 bases, and 9 bases lay outside the gene matches. The CDR3 runs 18 residues.

This clone was observed a handful of times. The chain couples TRBV5-6 to TRBJ2-7; D may be TRBD1 or TRBD2 (5 bases each). Trimming cost V 5 bases and J 3 bases, with 12 bases left between them. Germline lookup yields CDR1 SGHDT and CDR2 YYEEEE. The CDR3 is 13 residues long. The CDR3 nucleotides read TGTGCCAGCAGACCGGGGCCTAACTACGAGCAGTACTTC. Encoded protein: CASRPGPNYEQYF.

This clone was picked up a small number of times. The chain has TRBV7-9 and TRBJ2-7, with D unclear. There are 14 residues in the CDR3. Per the germline V gene, CDR1 is SEHNR and CDR2 is FQNEAQ (reference sequence). V lost 1 base to trimming and J lost 1 base, with 8 bases between them. The CDR3 loop reads CASSLDQWSYEQYF. Written as DNA, the CDR3 is TGTGCCAGCAGCTTAGACCAGTGGTCCTACGAGCAGTACTTC. The full variable domain, in which reference TRBV7-9 and TRBJ2-7 provide the parts outside the CDR3, is DTGVSQNPRHKITKRGQNVTFRCDPISEHNRLYWYRQTLGQGPEFLTYFQNEAQLEKSRLLSDRFSAERPKGSFSTLEIQRTEQGDSAMYLCASSLDQWSYEQYFGPGTRLTVT.

This clone was counted between two and nine times. The rearrangement joins TRBV14 to TRBJ2-2; D unresolved. The CDR3 covers 17 residues. The germline CDR1 and CDR2 sequences are SGHDN and FVKESK. V lost 4 bases and J lost 0, with 15 bases in between. CDR3 residues: CASSLYPTVSNTGELFF. The CDR3 nucleotides read TGTGCCAGCAGCCTGTATCCTACAGTATCGAACACCGGGGAGCTGTTTTTT.

The V and J genes are TRBV30 and TRBJ1-5, with TRBD1 matching 7 bases. The CDR3 is made up of 14 amino acids. Unmatched junction bases numbered 9, after V lost 5 bases and J lost 5 bases. Germline CDR1 and CDR2: GTSNPN and SVGIG (reference sequence). CDR3 region: CAWAGGAGDQPQHF. For the CDR3, the DNA is TGTGCCTGGGCAGGGGGAGCCGGGGATCAGCCCCAGCATTTT.

This chain links TRBV5-4 with TRBJ1-1, with 7 positions matching TRBD1. Germline CDR1 SGHNT, CDR2 YYREEE (reference sequence). The CDR3 sequence is 14 residues long. V lost 7 bases and J lost 1; bases outside the gene matches: 7. CDR3 loop: CASEQGFGNTEAFF. CDR3 coding DNA: TGTGCCAGCGAACAGGGGTTCGGGAACACTGAAGCTTTCTTT.